A selection of T cell receptor beta chains follows, all from one sample in a study of OX40 agonist ivuxolimab in advanced cancers. The data were produced by immunoSEQ multiplex PCR, yet TCRdb's version contains in-frame clones alone and is incomplete. This table holds around 65,000 clones, over 75% found once. Sequenced here: CD4+ or CD8+ T cells sorted from blood, sampled in a trial of the OX40 agonist ivuxolimab. The receptor source for this set is an adult with an advanced solid tumor such as melanoma, head and neck, liver or kidney cancer. Both conserved end residues are part of each CDR3. The D gene is left open where the match is weak. The size entry is marked missing in some rows and otherwise reads once, few, many or a size class.

TGTGCCAGCAGTTCCGGGACTAGCGGGAGGGCCTACGAGCAGTACTTC	CASSSGTSGRAYEQYF	.	TRBV28	TRBJ2-7	TRBD2
TGTGCCAGCAGTTTGGGTCAGTTGACCGGGGAGCTGTTTTTT	CASSLGQLTGELFF	.	TRBV27	TRBJ2-2	.
TGTGCCAGCAGCTTAGAACCGGGTTCTCATAGCAATCAGCCCCAGCATTTT	CASSLEPGSHSNQPQHF	.	TRBV7-8	TRBJ1-5	.
TGTGCCAGCAGCCCACCGGGACTAGCGGGAAACAATGAGCAGTTCTTC	CASSPPGLAGNNEQFF	.	TRBV5-7	TRBJ2-1	TRBD2
TGTGCCAGTAGTGACCGGACAGCCGTAGCTGAAGCTTTCTTT	CASSDRTAVAEAFF	many	TRBV19	TRBJ1-1	.
TGTGCCAGCAGCTTCGCAGGGGTAAACATTCAGTACTTC	CASSFAGVNIQYF	.	TRBV7-9	TRBJ2-4	.
TGTGCCAGCAGCGTGGGGACTAGCGACTACGAGCAGTACTTC	CASSVGTSDYEQYF	.	TRBV9	TRBJ2-7	TRBD2
TGTGCCAGCAGTTTAAGTGAAACAGGGTACGAGCAGTACTTC	CASSLSETGYEQYF	.	TRBV27	TRBJ2-7	.
TGTGCCAGCAGCCTCACAGAATACTCTGGAAACACCATATATTTT	CASSLTEYSGNTIYF	.	TRBV28	TRBJ1-3	.
TGTGCCAGCAGTTCCCTAGCTGTAGAGGGGGATACGCAGTATTTT	CASSSLAVEGDTQYF	.	TRBV28	TRBJ2-3	.
TGTGCCATCAGCGGCCGGGGAGAGTTATACGAGCAGTACTTC	CAISGRGELYEQYF	.	TRBV10-3	TRBJ2-7	.
TGTGCCAGCTCCACCGTGGGGGGAAGAGGCACCGGGGAGCTGTTTTTT	CASSTVGGRGTGELFF	.	TRBV27	TRBJ2-2	.
TGTGCCAGTATTGGCGGGACCGCTAACTATGGCTACACCTTC	CASIGGTANYGYTF	medium-sized	TRBV19	TRBJ1-2	.
TGTGCCAGCAGTCCAGACAGGGCATCAGCTGAAGCTTTCTTT	CASSPDRASAEAFF	.	TRBV28	TRBJ1-1	TRBD1